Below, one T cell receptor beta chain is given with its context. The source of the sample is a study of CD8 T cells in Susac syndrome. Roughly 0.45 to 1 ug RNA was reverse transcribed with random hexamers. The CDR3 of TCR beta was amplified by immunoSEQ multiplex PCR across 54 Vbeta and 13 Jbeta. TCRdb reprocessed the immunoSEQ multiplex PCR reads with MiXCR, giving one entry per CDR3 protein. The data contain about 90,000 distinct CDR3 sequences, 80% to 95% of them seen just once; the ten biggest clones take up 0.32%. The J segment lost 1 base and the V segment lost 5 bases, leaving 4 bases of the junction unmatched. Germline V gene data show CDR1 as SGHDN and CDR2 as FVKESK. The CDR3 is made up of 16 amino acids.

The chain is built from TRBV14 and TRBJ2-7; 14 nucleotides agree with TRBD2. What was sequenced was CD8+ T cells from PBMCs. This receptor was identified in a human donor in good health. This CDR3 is CASSVGLAGGSYEQYF. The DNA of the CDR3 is TGTGCCAGCAGCGTCGGACTAGCGGGGGGATCCTACGAGCAGTACTTC.